This T cell receptor beta chain was identified during a study of OX40 agonist ivuxolimab in advanced cancers. Some clones are missing from TCRdb's copy, which holds only in-frame ones; the method was immunoSEQ multiplex PCR. The sample lists 35,000 to 45,000 clones, over 80% seen once, with approximately 2.6% in the top ten. Study results and limitations: Normalized T-cell clonal expansion was also low in a subset of nonresponders.

Patients had blood sampled at baseline and again on cycle 4 day 1 and cycle 7 day 1. To note about this clone: Its cognate antigen is unknown.

The germline V gene encodes CDR1 MDHEN and CDR2 SYDVKM. The CDR3 contains 15 residues. The V end was cut by 3 bases, the J end by 2 bases, with 13 bases between. The sequence was collected from an adult with an advanced solid tumor such as melanoma, head and neck, liver or kidney cancer. The source was CD4+ or CD8+ T cells sorted from blood, collected in a trial of the OX40 agonist ivuxolimab. This rearrangement joins TRBV28 to TRBJ1-2; TRBD1 might be the D (6 bases). CDR3 coding DNA: TGTGCCAGCAGTTTGGAGTTACAGGGCAACTATGGCTACACCTTC. It is translated as CASSLELQGNYGYTF.